One sample yielded the 5 T cell receptor beta chains listed below, sequenced in a study of blood T cell repertoires in COVID-19. Sequencing was performed with immunoSEQ multiplex PCR; in TCRdb, only in-frame clones are kept and a portion is missing. In the table there are 90,000 to 110,000 clones, 85% of which are singletons. The material sequenced was peripheral blood. Receptor source: a man over 45 with acute or convalescent COVID-19.

The chain employs TRBV25-1 and TRBJ1-4, with 7 positions matching TRBD1. Unmatched junction bases numbered 9, after V lost 4 bases and J lost 7 bases. The CDR3 is 15 amino acids. Germline V lookup: CDR1 MGHDK, CDR2 SYGVNS. The CDR3 spells CASSGDLTGIEKLFF. The DNA for the CDR3 is TGTGCCAGCAGTGGGGACTTGACAGGGATTGAAAAACTGTTTTTT.

The chain links TRBV5-1 to TRBJ2-5; D remains unclear. Trimming removed 2 bases from V and 5 bases from J, with 10 bases in between. Per germline, CDR1 SGHRS and CDR2 YFSETQ. The CDR3 runs 13 residues. CDR3 coding DNA: TGCGCCAGCAGCTTCAACTTTCGGGAGACCCAGTACTTC. Protein: CASSFNFRETQYF. The full variable domain, rest sourced from reference TRBV5-1 and TRBJ2-5, is KAGVTQTPRYLIKTRGQQVTLSCSPISGHRSVSWYQQTPGQGLQFLFEYFSETQRNKGNFPGRFSGRQFSNSRSEMNVSTLELGDSALYLCASSFNFRETQYFGPGTRLLVL.

This chain uses TRBV7-9 with TRBJ1-5, with 10 bases aligning to TRBD1. V shed 1 base, J shed 6 bases, and the junction held 6 bases outside the gene matches. CDR3 size: 16 residues. Germline CDR1 is SEHNR and CDR2 is FQNEAQ (reference sequence). This chain's CDR3 is CASSLGQGASSQPQHF. The DNA of the CDR3 is TGTGCCAGCAGCTTAGGACAGGGGGCGTCTTCTCAGCCCCAGCATTTT.

This clone has just one count. The V and J genes are TRBV7-2 and TRBJ2-3; 7 bases are shared with TRBD2. The CDR3 has 12 residues. Per germline, CDR1 SGHTA and CDR2 FQGNSA. The J segment lost 8 bases and the V segment lost 5 bases, leaving 4 bases of the junction unmatched. The CDR3, as DNA: TGTGCCAGCAGCCAGCGGGGAGGTACGCAGTATTTT. This gives the protein CASSQRGGTQYF. The complete variable domain, with remaining parts taken from reference TRBV7-2 and TRBJ2-3, reads GAGVSQSPSNKVTEKGKDVELRCDPISGHTALYWYRQSLGQGLEFLIYFQGNSAPDKSGLPSDRFSAERTGGSVSTLTIQRTQQEDSAVYLCASSQRGGTQYFGPGTRLTVL.

The chain combines TRBV27 with TRBJ2-7; D unresolved. The CDR3 totals 12 residues. Germline CDR1 reads MNHEY; CDR2 reads SMNVEV (reference sequence). V was clipped by 8 bases and J by 4 bases, with 12 bases between them. The CDR3 DNA is TGTGCCAGCGGCGACTCACCATACGAGCAGTACTTC. Residues: CASGDSPYEQYF.